Shown below are 22 T cell receptor beta chains from a single sample sequenced in a study of T cell repertoires in cytomegalovirus infection. Their target antigens are unknown. Via MiXCR, TCRdb re-called the reads, giving one row per CDR3 protein. The profile shows roughly 150,000 distinct CDR3 sequences, 20% to 25% of them singletons. The sequencing here drew on CD8+ T cells from cultured PBMCs, taken from culture after CMV antigen stimulation. The source is a human donor in good health (CMV status not recorded). Some clones in this sample may be carry-over from other donors' samples.

In regard to this clonotype: One end of the junction is discordant with germline, which a read error may explain. This sequence joins TRBV7-7 and TRBJ1-2; 7 bases line up with TRBD1. The CDR3 is 18 amino acids. Germline V CDR1 and CDR2: SSHAT, FNYEAQ (reference sequence). DNA of the CDR3: TGTGCTAGCAGTTATCATACAGGGGAAGGAGAGGCTGGCTATGGCTACACCTTC. Translated, it gives CASSYHTGEGEAGYGYTF.

This clonotype was observed a few times. The chain employs TRBV12-3 or TRBV12-4 and TRBJ1-5; D remains ambiguous. The CDR3 loop spans 14 amino acids. The V and J ends lost 3 bases and 5 bases respectively, with 11 bases between them. The CDR3 DNA sequence: TGTGCCAGCAGTTTTCCGGGGATGGATCAGCCCCAGCATTTT. Translation: CASSFPGMDQPQHF.

This clonotype was detected only a few times. For the CDR3, the DNA is TGTGCCAGCAGCTTAGCTCTGTGGGGTTCCTACAATGAGCAGTTCTTC. As protein: CASSLALWGSYNEQFF. The chain links TRBV7-8 to TRBJ2-1; D remains unclear. This CDR3 spans 16 amino acids. Germline lookup yields CDR1 SGHVS and CDR2 FQNEAQ. Trimming removed 0 bases at V and 1 base at J, with 10 bases between.

This clonotype was seen a few times. The rearrangement uses TRBV5-1 and TRBJ1-5, with D unresolved. CDR1 is SGHRS, CDR2 YFSETQ, per germline. Trimming left V 0 bases short and J 0 bases short, with 7 bases between. The CDR3 spans 15 residues. CDR3 sequence reads: CASSLAPDSNQPQHF. The CDR3 bases are TGCGCCAGCAGCTTGGCCCCGGATAGCAATCAGCCCCAGCATTTT.

This rearrangement joins TRBV7-9 to TRBJ1-1, with D perhaps TRBD1 (6 bases). V lost 10 bases, J lost 1 base, and 19 bases lay in between. This CDR3 contains 15 residues. Germline CDR1 SEHNR, CDR2 FQNEAQ (reference sequence). CDR3 DNA: TGTGCCACTCTAAACATCTCGACAGGGAACACTGAAGCTTTCTTT. Its translation is CATLNISTGNTEAFF.

The rearrangement uses TRBV7-3 and TRBJ1-1, with no clear D. The V gene's germline CDR1 is SGHTA and CDR2 FQGTGA. Between the trimmed V and J ends, which lost 2 bases and 1 base, there was a span of 11 bases. This CDR3 has 15 amino acids. The CDR3 reads CASSLSGSANTEAFF. The DNA of the CDR3 is TGTGCCAGCAGCTTATCGGGCAGTGCGAACACTGAAGCTTTCTTT.

The DNA of the CDR3 is TGTGCCAGCCGAGAGGGTAATTCACCCCTCCACTTT. Translation: CASREGNSPLHF. This rearrangement joins TRBV19 to TRBJ1-6; D gene uncertain. The CDR3 totals 12 residues. The germline V gene encodes CDR1 LNHDA and CDR2 SQIVND (reference sequence). Trimming took 9 bases from V and 6 from J, leaving 9 bases between them.

The CDR3 loop reads CASSQSRATNEKLFF. The CDR3, as DNA: TGCGCCAGCAGTCAATCCCGAGCAACTAATGAAAAACTGTTTTTT. The chain recombines TRBV23-1 with TRBJ1-4; no clear D gene. TRBV23-1 is an ORF, and what it does is uncertain. V gave up 0 bases and J gave up 0 bases, with 5 bases separating them. The CDR3 contains 15 residues.

This clonotype came up a few times. V gene TRBV7-2 combines with J gene TRBJ2-5; 7 positions match TRBD1. CDR1 SGHTA and CDR2 FQGNSA come from the germline V gene. The CDR3 length is 14 residues. The V and J ends lost 5 bases and 6 bases, in that order; junction bases with no gene match: 9. For the CDR3, the DNA is TGTGCCAGCAGCGCTGACAGGGTAGAAAAGACCCAGTACTTC. Protein sequence: CASSADRVEKTQYF.

The chain uses TRBV19 and TRBJ2-7; D possibly corresponds to TRBD1 (5 bases). The CDR3 sequence is 13 residues long. V gave up 3 bases and J gave up 3 bases, with 9 bases separating them. The germline V gene has CDR1 LNHDA and CDR2 SQIVND (reference sequence). In nucleotides, the CDR3 is TGTGCCAGTAGTATGGGGCTCGGCTACGAGCAGTACTTC. It encodes CASSMGLGYEQYF.

This sequence joins TRBV6-5 and TRBJ1-1; D not resolved. Germline CDR1 MNHEY, CDR2 SVGAGI. Trimming cost V 8 bases and J 6 bases, with 7 bases left between them. The CDR3 spans 10 residues. For the CDR3, the DNA is TGTGCCAGCGGCACCCCTGAAGCTTTCTTT. Its translation: CASGTPEAFF.

This clonotype showed up just a few times. The rearrangement uses TRBV11-2 and TRBJ1-1; TRBD1 matches 8 bases. This CDR3 has 15 residues. Germline loops: CDR1 SGHAT, CDR2 FQNNGV. Unmatched junction bases numbered 6, after V lost 2 bases and J lost 4 bases. Here the CDR3 reads CASSLLQGVSTEAFF. The CDR3 DNA reads as TGTGCCAGCAGCTTACTACAGGGGGTCAGCACTGAAGCTTTCTTT. The entire variable domain, with the rest obtained from reference TRBV11-2 and TRBJ1-1, is as follows: EAGVAQSPRYKIIEKRQSVAFWCNPISGHATLYWYQQILGQGPKLLIQFQNNGVVDDSQLPKDRFSAERLKGVDSTLKIQPAKLEDSAVYLCASSLLQGVSTEAFFGQGTRLTVV.

V usage is TRBV7-2 and J usage is TRBJ2-1; 7 bases agree with TRBD2. Unmatched junction bases numbered 16, after V lost 8 bases and J lost 3 bases. Germline V CDR1 and CDR2: SGHTA, FQGNSA. The CDR3 has 17 residues. CDR3 DNA sequence: TGTGCCAGCCTCTGGACTAGTCCGAAAGAATTCTACAATGAGCAGTTCTTC. Its translation: CASLWTSPKEFYNEQFF.

The rearrangement uses TRBV2 and TRBJ1-2; D is possibly TRBD1 (5 bases). V lost 7 bases and J lost 4, with 13 bases in between. The CDR3 contains 13 residues. CDR1 SNHLY and CDR2 FYNNEI come from the germline V gene. CDR3 loop: CASMEGDLYGYTF. The CDR3, as DNA: TGTGCCAGCATGGAAGGGGACCTCTATGGCTACACCTTC.

This clonotype appeared a few times. CDR3 sequence: CASSQDRGTGGDTQYF. The CDR3 nucleotides read TGTGCCAGCAGCCAAGATCGGGGGACCGGGGGGGATACGCAGTATTTT. The chain recombines TRBV4-2 with TRBJ2-3; TRBD2 aligns across 7 bases. CDR1 is LGHNA and CDR2 is YNFKEQ in the germline V gene. J was trimmed by 6 bases and V by 0 bases; bases with no gene match: 9. CDR3 size: 16 residues.

With respect to this clonotype: Germline and junction disagree at one end, which may indicate a read error. CDR3 sequence: CDSTRPVGNQPQHF. CDR3 in DNA: TGTGACAGTACCAGACCAGTGGGGAATCAGCCCCAGCATTTT. The V and J genes are TRBV19 and TRBJ1-5; D ambiguous. Germline V gene data show CDR1 as LNHDA and CDR2 as SQIVND (reference sequence). The CDR3 is made up of 14 amino acids.

The chain is built from TRBV11-2 and TRBJ2-6; D ambiguous. This CDR3 spans 16 amino acids. The V end lost 4 bases, the J end lost 0 bases, and 10 bases lay between the germline ends. CDR1 SGHAT and CDR2 FQNNGV come from the germline V gene. As DNA, the CDR3 is TGTGCCAGCAGCTCTGGACGCGACTCTGGGGCCAACGTCCTGACTTTC. Protein product: CASSSGRDSGANVLTF. The entire variable domain, with the rest obtained from reference TRBV11-2 and TRBJ2-6, is as follows: EAGVAQSPRYKIIEKRQSVAFWCNPISGHATLYWYQQILGQGPKLLIQFQNNGVVDDSQLPKDRFSAERLKGVDSTLKIQPAKLEDSAVYLCASSSGRDSGANVLTFGAGSRLTVL.

Points on this clonotype: A much larger clone is a single base away; this may be a read error. The chain uses TRBV6-5 and TRBJ2-1, with D perhaps matching TRBD2 (7 bases). The CDR3 covers 16 residues. Germline lookup yields CDR1 MNHEY and CDR2 SVGAGI. The CDR3 DNA reads as TGTGCCCGCAGGGCCCTTGAGGGGGGGACCTACAATGAGCAGTTCTTC. Protein sequence: CARRALEGGTYNEQFF.

CDR3 in DNA: TGTGCCAGCAGTGTGGGACAGGGCTTCAATCAGCCCCAGCATTTT. As protein: CASSVGQGFNQPQHF. J is TRBJ1-5 and V is TRBV6-1; 9 positions match TRBD1. The CDR3 has 15 amino acids. J gave up 3 bases and V 4 bases, and 4 bases lay outside the gene matches. Looked up from germline, CDR1 is MNHNS and CDR2 is SASEGT.

The rearrangement uses TRBV6-6 and TRBJ2-7, with D perhaps TRBD2 (5 bases). Trimming removed 0 bases at V and 6 bases at J, with 9 bases between. Germline CDR1 is MNHNY and CDR2 is SVGAGI (reference sequence). CDR3 size: 13 residues. The CDR3 loop reads CASSYSTRVEQYF. The CDR3 bases are TGTGCCAGCAGTTACTCGACGAGGGTCGAGCAGTACTTC.

The chain carries TRBV11-2 and TRBJ2-7; 7 bases map to TRBD1. V lost 4 bases to trimming and J lost 1 base; unmatched junction nucleotides: 7. The CDR3 has 15 residues. Germline lookup yields CDR1 SGHAT and CDR2 FQNNGV. Here the CDR3 DNA reads TGTGCCAGCAGCTCCTCGACAGGGCTGTCCTACGAGCAGTACTTC. Amino acid sequence: CASSSSTGLSYEQYF.

This clonotype was detected only a few times. The chain couples TRBV7-6 to TRBJ2-6, with D tentatively TRBD1 (5 bases). Germline assignment: CDR1 SGHVS and CDR2 FNYEAQ. This CDR3 has 15 amino acids. The ends were cut back, 7 bases at V and 0 bases at J, with 10 bases in the middle. CDR3 coding DNA: TGTGCCAGCACGGACACGATCTCTGGGGCCAACGTCCTGACTTTC. It is translated as CASTDTISGANVLTF.